Below, 22 T cell receptor beta chains from the same sample are listed, as sequenced in a study of T cell responses to AZD1222 COVID-19 vaccine. Libraries were prepared by immunoSEQ multiplex PCR; TCRdb keeps only in-frame clonotypes and omits some of them. Of roughly 190,000 clones in the sample, 85% to 95% were seen once. This material consisted of peripheral blood, taken on day 0 of AZD1222 vaccination. The receptors come from an adult in good health.

The CDR3 nucleotides read TGTGCCAGCAGTTTAAGAGCGCGGACCGGGAATGAGCAGTTCTTC. Translation: CASSLRARTGNEQFF. V is TRBV27 and J is TRBJ2-1; D is unclear. Germline assignment: CDR1 MNHEY and CDR2 SMNVEV (reference sequence). This CDR3 region has 15 residues. The germline V and J ends were trimmed by 2 bases and 7 bases, with 15 bases remaining between them.

This chain's CDR3 is CAWKPPFTYNEQFF. CDR3 bases: TGTGCCTGGAAACCCCCATTTACCTACAATGAGCAGTTCTTC. The V call is TRBV30, the J call TRBJ2-1; D is undetermined. Germline CDR1 and CDR2: GTSNPN and SVGIG (reference sequence). The CDR3 contains 14 residues. The V end was cut by 4 bases, the J end by 2 bases, with 12 bases between.

The rearrangement links TRBV18 to TRBJ1-6; D remains unclear. This CDR3 contains 12 residues. Looked up from germline, CDR1 is KGHSH and CDR2 is LQKENI. V was trimmed by 6 bases and J by 7 bases, leaving 7 bases between them. Here the CDR3 reads CASSRENSPLHF. For the CDR3, the DNA is TGTGCCAGCTCCCGCGAGAATTCACCCCTCCACTTT.

Notes on this clone: This same CDR3 is encoded by further DNA sequences in the sample. This rearrangement joins TRBV7-2 to TRBJ2-4, with 7 bases that match TRBD1. Germline V gene data show CDR1 as SGHTA and CDR2 as FQGNSA. The CDR3 length is 14 residues. J gave up 7 bases and V 1 base, and 4 bases lay outside the gene matches. The DNA of the CDR3 is TGTGCCAGCAGCTTAGGACAGGGCTGGAACATTCAGTACTTC. Its protein is CASSLGQGWNIQYF.

The chain joins TRBV9 to TRBJ1-1, with 7 bases matching TRBD1. Losses at the gene ends were 3 bases for V and 1 base for J; bases not matched to a gene: 3. This CDR3 contains 14 residues. Germline-derived CDR1 and CDR2 are SGDLS and YYNGEE. Here the CDR3 reads CASSGGQANTEAFF. The CDR3 DNA reads as TGTGCCAGCAGCGGCGGACAGGCGAACACTGAAGCTTTCTTT.

The sample holds a few counts of this clone. The rearrangement joins TRBV6-4 to TRBJ2-2, with unresolved D. There are 13 residues in the CDR3. Germline V gene lookup returns CDR1 MRHNA and CDR2 SNTAGT. V lost 0 bases and J lost 3, with 2 bases in between. Here the CDR3 reads CASSDSDTGELFF. In nucleotides, the CDR3 is TGTGCCAGCAGTGACTCAGACACCGGGGAGCTGTTTTTT.

The chain is built from TRBV21-1 and TRBJ2-7; TRBD1 reflects the table's D call only, with no check against the DNA. TRBV21-1 is labeled a pseudogene. This CDR3 region has 14 residues. The CDR3 sequence: CASSHRGHLYEQYF. CDR3 DNA sequence: TGTGCCAGCAGCCACAGGGGGCACCTCTACGAGCAGTACTTC.

The rearrangement uses TRBV11-2 and TRBJ1-4; tentatively, D is TRBD1 (6 bases). Germline V gives CDR1 SGHAT, CDR2 FQNNGV. Trimming pared 6 bases from V and 8 bases from J, leaving 16 bases between. The CDR3 length is 14 residues. The CDR3 DNA follows: TGTGCCAGCAGGCGGGGGGCTGTGGAGGAAAAACTGTTTTTT. Its protein is CASRRGAVEEKLFF.

Points on this clone: The same CDR3 is also encoded by other DNA sequences in this sample. CDR3 loop: CASRLEGSYSNQPQHF. The CDR3 DNA reads as TGTGCCAGCAGGTTGGAAGGTAGCTATAGCAATCAGCCCCAGCATTTT. The chain has TRBV2 and TRBJ1-5; D is uncertain. The CDR3 is 16 residues long. Germline lookup yields CDR1 SNHLY and CDR2 FYNNEI. The V end lost 6 bases, the J end lost 0 bases, and 15 bases lay between the germline ends. The whole variable domain, remainder taken from reference TRBV2 and TRBJ1-5, is EPEVTQTPSHQVTQMGQEVILRCVPISNHLYFYWYRQILGQKVEFLVSFYNNEISEKSEIFDDQFSVERPDGSNFTLKIRSTKLEDSAMYFCASRLEGSYSNQPQHFGDGTRLSIL.

The chain has TRBV27 and TRBJ1-3, with 8 bases aligning to TRBD1. J gave up 5 bases and V 2 bases, and 5 bases lay outside the gene matches. In germline, CDR1 is MNHEY, CDR2 SMNVEV (reference sequence). The CDR3 length is 15 residues. The CDR3 bases are TGTGCCAGCAGTTTACAGGGACAGGATAGAAACACCATATATTTT. It yields the protein CASSLQGQDRNTIYF.

This rearrangement joins TRBV6-1 to TRBJ2-4; no firm D call. The germline CDR1 and CDR2 sequences are MNHNS and SASEGT. This CDR3 is 15 amino acids long. V lost 1 base to trimming and J lost 4 bases, with 11 bases between them. CDR3 coding DNA: TGTGCCAGCAGTGAAGGGGCTCCAGAAAAAAACATTCAGTACTTC. It encodes CASSEGAPEKNIQYF.

The chain is built from TRBV2 and TRBJ1-2; possible D gene TRBD1, 5 bases. This CDR3 comprises 12 residues. The V gene lost 8 bases and the J gene lost 1 base, with 8 bases spanning the gap. Germline V gene sequence: CDR1 SNHLY, CDR2 FYNNEI. The CDR3 nucleotides are TGTGCCAGCCACAGGATTAACTATGGCTACACCTTC. Its translation: CASHRINYGYTF.

This rearrangement joins TRBV23-1 to TRBJ2-1, with a tentative D call TRBD2 (7 bases). TRBV23-1 is flagged as an ORF with uncertain function. This CDR3 contains 16 residues. V shed 3 bases and J shed 4 bases, with 16 bases lying between them. CDR3 nucleotide sequence: TGCGCCAGCAGTCACAGTGACGGGGGGCCATACAATGAGCAGTTCTTC. Amino acids: CASSHSDGGPYNEQFF.

The chain joins TRBV4-1 to TRBJ1-5; 9 nucleotides match TRBD1. Losses at the gene ends were 4 bases for V and 9 bases for J; bases not matched to a gene: 10. Germline V gene data show CDR1 as MGHRA and CDR2 as YSYEKL. There are 15 residues in the CDR3. The CDR3: CASSPTGGDYGPQHF. In DNA form, the CDR3 reads TGCGCCAGCAGCCCGACAGGGGGGGACTATGGGCCCCAGCATTTT.

The V and J genes are TRBV15 and TRBJ1-4; perhaps TRBD1 as D (6 bases). Trimming stripped 1 base from V and 1 base from J, with 7 bases between. This CDR3 has 15 amino acids. Germline values: CDR1 LNHNV, CDR2 YYDKDF (reference sequence). The CDR3 reads CATSRVQGTNEKLFF. For the CDR3, the DNA is TGTGCCACCAGCAGAGTACAGGGAACTAATGAAAAACTGTTTTTT.

The gene calls are TRBV5-6 and TRBJ2-4; D is tentatively TRBD1 or TRBD2 (6 bases each). This CDR3 has 15 residues. Trimming took off 1 base at V and 7 bases at J, with 15 bases between the two ends. Germline V gene sequence: CDR1 SGHDT, CDR2 YYEEEE. The CDR3 spells CASSLRGALGNIQYF. CDR3 DNA sequence: TGTGCCAGCAGCTTGAGGGGGGCATTAGGGAACATTCAGTACTTC. The full variable domain, with the rest looked up from reference TRBV5-6 and TRBJ2-4, is DAGVTQSPTHLIKTRGQQVTLRCSPKSGHDTVSWYQQALGQGPQFIFQYYEEEERQRGNFPDRFSGHQFPNYSSELNVNALLLGDSALYLCASSLRGALGNIQYFGAGTRLSVL.

The chain has TRBV6-6 and TRBJ2-3, with no clear D. The V and J ends lost 2 bases and 6 bases respectively, with 9 bases between them. The germline CDR1 and CDR2 sequences are MNHNY and SVGAGI (reference sequence). The CDR3 consists of 13 residues. For the CDR3, the DNA is TGTGCCAGCAGTTACGGCCGTTCGGATACGCAGTATTTT. This gives the protein CASSYGRSDTQYF.

The CDR3 DNA follows: TGTGCCAGCAGCCCCACTCCCCCCGGGGAGCTGTTTTTT. It specifies CASSPTPPGELFF. The rearrangement joins TRBV5-6 to TRBJ2-2; D call uncertain. The CDR3 spans 13 residues. Trimming cost V 4 bases and J 6 bases, with 10 bases left between them. Looked up from germline, CDR1 is SGHDT and CDR2 is YYEEEE.

This clone was seen only a few times. This sequence joins TRBV9 and TRBJ1-6; D possibly corresponds to TRBD1 (6 bases). The germline V gene encodes CDR1 SGDLS and CDR2 YYNGEE. The CDR3 runs to 16 residues. V lost 2 bases and J 6 bases, leaving 15 bases between the germline ends. Here the CDR3 DNA reads TGTGCCAGCAGCGTCGGCAGGGGCAATCCTAATTCACCCCTCCACTTT. Translation gives CASSVGRGNPNSPLHF.

The gene calls are TRBV16 and TRBJ1-6, with 8 bases lining up with TRBD1. With V trimmed by 3 bases and J by 10 bases, 8 bases remained unmatched. The CDR3 is 15 amino acids. Per the germline V gene, CDR1 is KGHSY and CDR2 is FQNENV. The chain's CDR3 is CASSHTTGANSPLHF. The CDR3 DNA reads as TGTGCCAGCAGCCACACGACAGGGGCAAACTCACCCCTCCACTTT.

This clone was counted once. This chain links TRBV9 with TRBJ1-4; 9 bases align to TRBD1. CDR3 length: 14 amino acids. V gave up 4 bases and J gave up 8 bases; unmatched junction bases: 6. The germline gives CDR1 SGDLS, CDR2 YYNGEE. This CDR3 is CASSPEGQGEKLFF. The CDR3 nucleotides read TGTGCCAGCAGCCCAGAGGGACAGGGAGAAAAACTGTTTTTT. Full variable domain (missing parts from reference TRBV9 and TRBJ1-4): DSGVTQTPKHLITATGQRVTLRCSPRSGDLSVYWYQQSLDQGLQFLIQYYNGEERAKGNILERFSAQQFPDLHSELNLSSLELGDSALYFCASSPEGQGEKLFFGSGTQLSVL.

This chain's CDR3 is CASSGPGQTNTEAFF. The DNA of the CDR3 is TGCGCCAGCAGCGGACCGGGACAAACGAACACTGAAGCTTTCTTT. The chain employs TRBV5-1 and TRBJ1-1; a possible D gene is TRBD1 (6 bases). V shed 4 bases and J shed 1 base, with 14 bases lying between them. This CDR3 contains 15 residues. The germline V gene has CDR1 SGHRS and CDR2 YFSETQ. Drawing the rest from reference TRBV5-1 and TRBJ1-1, the complete variable domain is KAGVTQTPRYLIKTRGQQVTLSCSPISGHRSVSWYQQTPGQGLQFLFEYFSETQRNKGNFPGRFSGRQFSNSRSEMNVSTLELGDSALYLCASSGPGQTNTEAFFGQGTRLTVV.